This TCR beta chain was captured in a study of T-cell memory formation after mild COVID-19. Germline V lookup: CDR1 SGHTA, CDR2 FQGNSA. This CDR3 region has 17 residues. Unmatched junction bases numbered 6, after V lost 5 bases and J lost 0 bases. Using constant-segment primers, 5'RACE produced TCR alpha and TCR beta cDNA libraries carrying sample barcodes and UMIs. From the 5' RACE reads, TCRdb called clonotypes with MiXCR, one entry per CDR3 protein. This repertoire shows under 300,000 distinct CDR3 sequences, about 16% found once; its top ten account for around 3.8%. In its sample, this clonotype was seen many times. Antigen specificity is unknown. Findings of the study overall: The appearance of some responding clones in pre-infection memory suggested that cross-reactive memory joined. CD4+ contracting clones lay mainly in CM and EM, CD8+ ones in EMRA.

Sample: PBMCs or a T cell subset sorted from them (not recorded which). The chain combines TRBV7-2 with TRBJ2-1; TRBD2 matches at 11 bases. The receptor was derived from a man aged 18-30 years who had mild COVID-19 (a few samples of this study predate the infection). Cell type and time point are not known. This CDR3 is CASSGRLAGPSYNEQFF. The CDR3 DNA reads TGTGCCAGCAGCGGCAGACTAGCGGGACCCTCCTACAATGAGCAGTTCTTC.